This T cell receptor beta chain was retrieved from a study of siplizumab effects on memory and regulatory T cells. This table comes from immunoSEQ multiplex PCR, and its TCRdb copy is limited to in-frame clones, with some not included. Of about 82,000 clones in the sample, roughly 86% were seen once. Study-level results: Naive T cells appeared more varied than memory cells and looked like key alloresponse contributors. Roughly 80-97% of proliferating CD4+ or CD8+ clones lacked an assignable naive or memory phenotype. The study did not confirm that proliferating Tregs from siplizumab cultures were suppressive.

With regard to this clone: No antigen is known for it.

The sequencing input was Tregs sorted from blood. This clonotype originated in a human donor in good health.

The CDR3 here is CASSRGGTGTYEQYF. DNA of the CDR3: TGCGCCAGCAGCCGGGGCGGGACAGGGACCTACGAGCAGTACTTC. The chain combines TRBV4-1 with TRBJ2-7, with 9 bases fitting TRBD1. CDR1 is MGHRA and CDR2 is YSYEKL in the germline V gene. V was clipped by 4 bases and J by 2 bases; unmatched bases: 6. The CDR3 has 15 residues.